Following are 20 T cell receptor beta chains from one sample sequenced in a study of naive and memory T cell subsets. Sample treatment: skin biopsy from PPD injection site in Mantoux-positive individual. A UMI-containing oligonucleotide was joined by 3' ligation to the TCR cDNA template. Four PCR rounds used nested alpha and beta constant region primers plus the SP2 primer. TCRdb used MiXCR to reprocess the UMI-ligation and nested PCR reads, holding one entry per CDR3 protein. The sample records around 14,000 distinct CDR3 sequences, roughly 5% being singletons. This sample comprised skin, obtained from a tuberculin skin test site. These receptors were taken from an adult in good health.

This clonotype has ten or more counts. This chain links TRBV4-3 with TRBJ2-1; TRBD2 is a possible D gene (5 bases). The CDR3 extends over 16 amino acids. The V end was cut by 0 bases, the J end by 6 bases, with 15 bases between. Germline V gene lookup returns CDR1 LGHNA and CDR2 YSLEER. The CDR3 bases are TGCGCCAGCAGCCAAGATAGAGGGAGAATGGGCAATGAGCAGTTCTTC. Protein product: CASSQDRGRMGNEQFF.

This clonotype is termed medium-sized (0.01 to 0.1%). This rearrangement joins TRBV7-2 to TRBJ2-3; TRBD2 matches 9 bases. J was trimmed by 1 base and V by 4 bases; bases with no gene match: 6. Germline V CDR1 and CDR2: SGHTA, FQGNSA. CDR3 length equals 16 residues. The CDR3 sequence is CASSSRSGGGTDTQYF. Written as DNA, the CDR3 is TGTGCCAGCAGCTCCCGTAGCGGGGGAGGCACAGATACGCAGTATTTT.

This clonotype has at least ten counts. The genes are TRBV29-1 and TRBJ1-2, with TRBD1 matching 10 bases. This CDR3 spans 13 amino acids. Germline V gene sequence: CDR1 SQVTM, CDR2 ANQGSEA. V shed 4 bases and J 8 bases; nucleotides not matched to a gene: 7. This chain's CDR3 is CSVGEGQGGGYTF. In nucleotides, the CDR3 is TGCAGCGTTGGTGAAGGACAGGGGGGCGGCTACACCTTC.

This clonotype was seen ten or more times. This chain links TRBV5-6 with TRBJ2-1; 9 nucleotides agree with TRBD2. The CDR3 is 18 amino acids. Germline CDR1 is SGHDT and CDR2 is YYEEEE. Trimming removed 0 bases from V and 0 bases from J; junction bases left unmatched: 7. The CDR3 is CASSLALAGRSSYNEQFF. The CDR3 DNA sequence: TGTGCCAGCAGCTTGGCGCTAGCGGGGCGCAGCTCCTACAATGAGCAGTTCTTC.

Many counts were recorded for this clonotype. This CDR3 is CASSLEAPGGSPLHF. The CDR3, as DNA: TGTGCCAGCAGCTTAGAAGCCCCGGGAGGTTCACCCCTCCACTTT. This sequence joins TRBV7-2 and TRBJ1-6; no firm D call. Germline V lookup: CDR1 SGHTA, CDR2 FQGNSA. The CDR3 is 15 residues long. V lost 1 base and J 9 bases, leaving 13 bases between the germline ends.

This clonotype is deemed medium-sized. This chain links TRBV7-2 with TRBJ2-1; D remains ambiguous. Germline V gene data show CDR1 as SGHTA and CDR2 as FQGNSA. Trimming stripped 0 bases from V and 6 bases from J, with 9 bases between. The CDR3 covers 14 residues. In nucleotides, the CDR3 is TGTGCCAGCAGCTTAGCGCACAGTTCCAATGAGCAGTTCTTC. Translation: CASSLAHSSNEQFF. Full variable domain (outside the CDR3, taken from reference TRBV7-2 and TRBJ2-1): GAGVSQSPSNKVTEKGKDVELRCDPISGHTALYWYRQSLGQGLEFLIYFQGNSAPDKSGLPSDRFSAERTGGSVSTLTIQRTQQEDSAVYLCASSLAHSSNEQFFGPGTRLTVL.

The chain couples TRBV30 to TRBJ1-1, with D unclear. This CDR3 spans 14 amino acids. The ends were cut back, 2 bases at V and 2 bases at J, with 12 bases in the middle. Germline V CDR1 and CDR2: GTSNPN, SVGIG (reference sequence). The CDR3 DNA follows: TGTGCCTGGAGTCCTATAACTGTAAACACTGAAGCTTTCTTT. The encoded protein is CAWSPITVNTEAFF.

The CDR3 reads CASSRLANEQFF. CDR3 DNA: TGTGCCAGCAGCCGACTAGCCAATGAGCAGTTCTTC. The chain couples TRBV7-2 to TRBJ2-1; 7 bases are shared with TRBD2. The CDR3 extends over 12 amino acids. Germline V gives CDR1 SGHTA, CDR2 FQGNSA. Losses at the gene ends were 5 bases for V and 6 bases for J; bases not matched to a gene: 1.

This clonotype was counted between two and nine times. The chain has TRBV7-2 and TRBJ1-3; no firm D call. There are 12 residues in the CDR3. Germline V lookup: CDR1 SGHTA, CDR2 FQGNSA. V was cut by 5 bases and J by 9 bases, with 11 bases left in between. The CDR3 nucleotides read TGTGCCAGCAGCCCCGGAACCGTCACCATATATTTT. Translated: CASSPGTVTIYF.

This clonotype occurred many times. The chain employs TRBV7-2 and TRBJ1-4; D not certain. In germline, CDR1 is SGHTA, CDR2 FQGNSA. V was cut by 4 bases and J by 8 bases, with 11 bases left in between. This CDR3 spans 13 amino acids. The CDR3 sequence: CASSYGPGEKLFF. The DNA for the CDR3 is TGTGCCAGCAGCTACGGACCTGGGGAAAAACTGTTTTTT.

This clonotype was seen ten or more times. The chain links TRBV4-3 to TRBJ2-1; weak D call: TRBD2 (7 bases). This CDR3 is 16 amino acids long. The V and J ends lost 2 bases and 10 bases respectively, with 21 bases between them. Looked up from germline, CDR1 is LGHNA and CDR2 is YSLEER. The CDR3 DNA sequence: TGCGCCAGCAGCCAAATTGGACGGGGGGCCCCCGGGGAGCAGTTCTTC. Translated, it gives CASSQIGRGAPGEQFF.

In its sample, this clonotype was seen many times. CDR3 amino acids: CASSEALRGGGEQFF. CDR3 sequence (DNA): TGTGCCAGCAGTGAAGCGCTTCGGGGGGGTGGAGAGCAGTTCTTC. The chain recombines TRBV2 with TRBJ2-1, with TRBD2 matching over 8 bases. Germline values: CDR1 SNHLY, CDR2 FYNNEI. The CDR3 extends over 15 amino acids. The V gene end was trimmed by 0 bases and the J gene end by 10 bases; junction bases not matched to a gene: 8.

This clonotype was picked up many times. The gene calls are TRBV6-2 or TRBV6-3 and TRBJ2-1, with 7 nucleotides matching TRBD1. The V gene's germline CDR1 is MNHEY and CDR2 SVGEGT. The CDR3 runs to 13 residues. J lost 6 bases, V lost 6 bases, and 5 bases had no gene match. In DNA form, the CDR3 reads TGTGCCAGCAGCCCCCGGGACAGCAATGAGCAGTTCTTC. Its translation: CASSPRDSNEQFF.

This clonotype was recorded many times. The chain combines TRBV20-1 with TRBJ2-4, with 9 bases aligning to TRBD2. The CDR3 runs to 16 residues. Germline CDR1 and CDR2: DFQATT and SNEGSKA (reference sequence). The V gene end was trimmed by 1 base and the J gene end by 8 bases; junction bases not matched to a gene: 12. In DNA form, the CDR3 reads TGCAGTGCTAGAGGGCCGAGTAGCGGGGGAAGGGACATTCAGTACTTC. Its protein product is CSARGPSSGGRDIQYF.

This clonotype was picked up many times. The V gene is TRBV2, the J gene TRBJ1-4; 8 bases align to TRBD1. Per the germline V gene, CDR1 is SNHLY and CDR2 is FYNNEI. The CDR3 is 11 residues long. The V segment lost 9 bases and the J segment 10 bases; nucleotides outside the gene matches: 4. The CDR3 is CASHRGGKLFF. The CDR3 DNA reads as TGTGCCAGTCACAGGGGGGGAAAACTGTTTTTT. Complete variable domain (other parts from reference TRBV2 and TRBJ1-4): EPEVTQTPSHQVTQMGQEVILRCVPISNHLYFYWYRQILGQKVEFLVSFYNNEISEKSEIFDDQFSVERPDGSNFTLKIRSTKLEDSAMYFCASHRGGKLFFGSGTQLSVL.

This clonotype was detected ten times or more. The V and J genes are TRBV2 and TRBJ2-5, with D possibly being TRBD1 or TRBD2 (5 bases each). In germline, CDR1 is SNHLY, CDR2 FYNNEI. The CDR3 length is 14 residues. V was clipped by 6 bases and J by 5 bases, with 16 bases between them. CDR3 sequence reads: CASSGSAGSETQYF. The CDR3 nucleotides read TGTGCCAGCAGCGGTTCAGCAGGGAGCGAGACCCAGTACTTC.

Many counts were recorded for this clonotype. The chain is built from TRBV18 and TRBJ2-3; D is unresolved. This CDR3 comprises 15 residues. Germline V gives CDR1 KGHSH, CDR2 LQKENI. V lost 0 bases, J lost 4 bases, and 11 bases lay in between. The CDR3 nucleotides read TGTGCCAGCTCACCACCGAACAGTTCGCCAGATACGCAGTATTTT. It is translated as CASSPPNSSPDTQYF.

This clonotype has a count of ten or more. CDR3 amino acids: CASSDQGAPNYGYTF. The CDR3 DNA sequence: TGCGCCAGCAGTGATCAGGGGGCGCCGAACTATGGCTACACCTTC. The genes are TRBV10-2 and TRBJ1-2; 8 bases map to TRBD1. CDR1 is WSHSY and CDR2 is SAAADI in the germline V gene. The CDR3 has 15 residues. V lost 3 bases and J lost 2; bases outside the gene matches: 5.

This clonotype has more than one count but fewer than ten. This rearrangement joins TRBV29-1 to TRBJ1-2; tentative D call: TRBD1 (5 bases). The CDR3 sequence is 12 residues long. CDR1 SQVTM and CDR2 ANQGSEA come from the germline V gene. The V gene lost 7 bases and the J gene lost 7 bases, with 16 bases spanning the gap. CDR3 amino acids: CSAAGLQGGYTF. The CDR3 DNA follows: TGCAGCGCTGCCGGGTTGCAGGGTGGCTACACCTTC.

This clonotype came up many times. One junction end disagrees with the germline gene, perhaps due to a read error. V is TRBV20-1 and J is TRBJ1-4; D is unresolved. The CDR3 is 8 residues long. Germline CDR1 DFQATT, CDR2 SNEGSKA (reference sequence). CDR3 sequence (DNA): TGCAGTGCTTCCGGCCGGATTTTT. It codes for CSASGRIF.